The next 22 T cell receptor beta chains were all read from a single sample in a study of T cells in women clearing cervical HPV infection. Assay: immunoSEQ multiplex PCR; the TCRdb copy retains only in-frame clones and omits some. The sample's table shows under 45,000 clones. What was sequenced was blood buffy coat. Every receptor here comes from a woman aged 18 to 75 with a cervical HPV16 infection that either progressed to CIN3+ or cleared (not recorded which).

As regards this clone: The read comes to an end 3 residues before the CDR3 does, leaving the germline J gene to fill in the end. The chain carries TRBV30 and TRBJ2-3; D not resolved. The germline V gene encodes CDR1 GTSNPN and CDR2 SVGIG (reference sequence). CDR3 length equals 13 residues. The CDR3 sequence is CAWSSGSNQPQYF. Partial CDR3 DNA: TGTGCCTGGAGTTCCGGTAGCAATCAGCCG.

The DNA read from the CDR3 is TGTGCCAGCAGCTTAGTAATAGCTCTGAACAATGAG. It codes for CASSLVIALNNE. The full CDR3 reads CASSLVIALNNEQFF. The J gene is TRBJ2-1, the V gene TRBV7-9; no reliable D call. Coverage ceases 3 residues before the CDR3 finishes, and the germline J gene fills in the end. This CDR3 is 15 amino acids long. Trimming shortened V by 1 base and J by 5 bases, and 12 bases separated the two germline ends. The germline V gene encodes CDR1 SEHNR and CDR2 FQNEAQ (reference sequence).

CDR3 sequence: CASTQAGIYEQYF. The CDR3 bases that were read are TGTGCCAGCACCCAGGCGGGAATCTACGAG. The chain carries TRBV6-2 or TRBV6-3 and TRBJ2-7; D is perhaps TRBD2 (6 bases). The sequence runs out 3 residues before the end of the CDR3; the remainder is reconstructed from the germline J gene. The CDR3 is made up of 13 amino acids. The ends were cut back, 7 bases at V and 3 bases at J, with 13 bases in the middle. CDR1 is MNHEY and CDR2 is SVGEGT in the germline V gene.

The CDR3 sequence: CASSISGQRNTGELFF. The sequenced CDR3 bases are TGTGCCAGTAGTATATCGGGACAGAGGAACACCGGGGAG. The V call is TRBV19, the J call TRBJ2-2; TRBD1 matches 7 bases. The read ends 3 residues early relative to the CDR3; the germline J gene fills the gap. The V and J ends lost 2 bases and 1 base, in that order; junction bases with no gene match: 4. CDR1 and CDR2 from the germline V gene are LNHDA and SQIVND (reference sequence). The CDR3 has 16 residues.

About this clone: The CDR3 extends 3 residues past the end of the read, so its final part is completed from the germline J gene. This chain connects TRBV7-3 to TRBJ1-2; TRBD1 is a possible D gene (6 bases). The CDR3 sequence is 13 residues long. Per the germline V gene, CDR1 is SGHTA and CDR2 is FQGTGA. The CDR3 reads CASSPDRRHDYTF. Incomplete CDR3 DNA: TGTGCCAGCAGCCCTGACAGGAGGCACGAC.

In the case of this clone: Coverage ceases 3 residues before the CDR3 finishes, and the germline J gene fills in the end. The chain joins TRBV29-1 to TRBJ2-6; no firm D call. The V and J ends lost 0 bases and 0 bases respectively, with 12 bases between them. CDR1 is SQVTM, CDR2 ANQGSEA, per germline. This CDR3 comprises 17 residues. CDR3 sequence: CSVEEAETSSGANVLTF. CDR3 DNA, as far as it was read: TGCAGCGTTGAAGAGGCAGAAACGTCCTCTGGGGCCAACGTC. Supplemented by reference TRBV29-1 and TRBJ2-6, the full variable domain reads SAVISQKPSRDICQRGTSLTIQCQVDSQVTMMFWYRQQPGQSLTLIATANQGSEATYESGFVIDKFPISRPNLTFSTLTVSNMSPEDSSIYLCSVEEAETSSGANVLTFGAGSRLTVL.

The CDR3 region is CASSPPSASGSYEQYF. CDR3 DNA (partial): TGTGCCAGCTCACCACCGTCTGCTAGCGGGAGCTACGAG. The V call is TRBV18, the J call TRBJ2-7; 10 bases fit TRBD2. The read stops 3 residues short of the end of the CDR3; the missing end is completed from the germline J gene. The J segment lost 3 bases and the V segment lost 0 bases, leaving 5 bases of the junction unmatched. The CDR3 is 16 amino acids. CDR1 is KGHSH, CDR2 LQKENI, per germline.

In regard to this clone: The CDR3 end falls 3 residues outside the read, so it is completed with the germline J gene. The chain carries TRBV7-3 and TRBJ2-1, with 9 nucleotides matching TRBD1. CDR3 length equals 15 residues. The germline V gene has CDR1 SGHTA and CDR2 FQGTGA. V shed 4 bases and J 3 bases; nucleotides not matched to a gene: 4. The CDR3 protein is CASSSGQGNYNEQFF. CDR3 bases read: TGTGCCAGCAGCTCGGGACAGGGAAACTACAATGAG.

Details on this clone: The CDR3 extends 3 residues past the end of the read, so its final part is completed from the germline J gene. This sequence joins TRBV12-3 or TRBV12-4 and TRBJ2-4, with D perhaps matching TRBD1 (5 bases). The CDR3 runs to 15 residues. V lost 6 bases to trimming and J lost 2 bases, with 14 bases between them. The CDR3 spells CASSSPQGTKNIQYF. The CDR3 bases that were read are TGTGCCAGCAGCTCGCCCCAGGGAACCAAAAACATT.

A note on this clone: Coverage ceases 3 residues before the CDR3 finishes, and the germline J gene fills in the end. The same CDR3 is also encoded by other DNA sequences in this sample. The chain is built from TRBV2 and TRBJ1-6, with 9 bases identical to TRBD1. Looked up from germline, CDR1 is SNHLY and CDR2 is FYNNEI. V gave up 6 bases and J gave up 7 bases; unmatched junction bases: 4. The CDR3 has 14 residues. This CDR3 is CASRRQGVNSPLHF. The part of the CDR3 DNA that was read is TGTGCCAGCAGGAGACAGGGGGTGAATTCACCC.

Comments on this clone: The sequence runs out 3 residues before the end of the CDR3; the remainder is reconstructed from the germline J gene. The rearrangement joins TRBV28 to TRBJ1-5, with 9 bases that match TRBD1. After removal of 6 bases from V and 1 base from J, the junction contained 4 bases not matched to a gene. The V gene's germline CDR1 is MDHEN and CDR2 SYDVKM. CDR3 length equals 15 residues. The DNA read from the CDR3 is TGTGCCAGCAGCTCGGGACAGGGAAGCAATCAGCCC. It codes for CASSSGQGSNQP. The entire CDR3 protein is CASSSGQGSNQPQHF.

CDR3 sequence reads: CASSSTGGVPDIQYF. The sequenced CDR3 bases are TGTGCCAGCAGCTCGACAGGGGGCGTTCCGGACATT. The chain employs TRBV7-2 and TRBJ2-4; TRBD1 matches 10 bases. The read ends 3 residues before the CDR3 terminus; that terminus is restored from the germline J gene. Germline assignment: CDR1 SGHTA and CDR2 FQGNSA. CDR3 length: 15 amino acids. Trimming at V came to 4 bases and at J to 8 bases, leaving 8 bases not matched to a gene.

A word on this clone: The CDR3 end is not reached by the read, which stops 3 residues before it; the germline J gene fills it in. The chain links TRBV12-5 to TRBJ2-1; 11 nucleotides align to TRBD1. CDR1 is LGHNT and CDR2 is FRNRAP in the germline V gene. The junction had 3 bases not matched to a gene; V was cut back by 4 bases and J by 4 bases. This CDR3 is 15 amino acids long. CDR3 bases read: TGTGCTAGTGGTTGGGACAGGGGGGTTTACAATGAG. Translated, it gives CASGWDRGVYNE. The entire CDR3 sequence reads CASGWDRGVYNEQFF. The full variable domain, rest sourced from reference TRBV12-5 and TRBJ2-1, is DARVTQTPRHKVTEMGQEVTMRCQPILGHNTVFWYRQTMMQGLELLAYFRNRAPLDDSGMPKDRFSAEMPDATLATLKIQPSEPRDSAVYFCASGWDRGVYNEQFFGPGTRLTVL.

Of note for this clone: The read is 3 residues too short to cover the CDR3 end, so that end is filled in from the germline J gene. The gene calls are TRBV19 and TRBJ2-2; D perhaps matches TRBD1 (6 bases). The CDR3 spans 12 residues. The germline V gene has CDR1 LNHDA and CDR2 SQIVND (reference sequence). V was clipped by 9 bases and J by 8 bases, with 13 bases between them. The CDR3 spells CASPGVRGELFF. The sequenced part of the CDR3 DNA is TGTGCCAGCCCAGGGGTGCGAGGGGAG.

On this clone: The read terminates 3 residues before the CDR3 end, so the remaining end is supplied by the germline J gene. This rearrangement joins TRBV5-5 to TRBJ1-1; 7 nucleotides line up with TRBD1. Germline lookup yields CDR1 SGHKS and CDR2 YYEKEE (reference sequence). The length of the CDR3 is 14 residues. Partial CDR3 DNA: TGTGCCAGCAGCTCGACAGGGCTGACGTCGGAA. Translating gives CASSSTGLTSE. The CDR3 in full is CASSSTGLTSEAFF.

A note on this clone: The read falls 3 residues short of the CDR3 end, and the missing part is taken from the germline J gene. The genes are TRBV30 and TRBJ2-4; 8 bases fit TRBD1. Germline lookup yields CDR1 GTSNPN and CDR2 SVGIG (reference sequence). The CDR3 sequence is 15 residues long. This CDR3 is CAWSINRGKDYGQYF. The part of the CDR3 DNA that was read is TGTGCCTGGAGTATAAACAGGGGGAAAGACTATGGT. The variable domain in full, completed from reference TRBV30 and TRBJ2-4, reads SQTIHQWPATLVQPVGSPLSLECTVEGTSNPNLYWYRQAAGRGLQLLFYSVGIGQISSEVPQNLSASRPQDRQFILSSKKLLLSDSGFYLCAWSINRGKDYGQYFGAGTRLSVL.

With respect to this clone: Coverage ceases 3 residues before the CDR3 finishes, and the germline J gene fills in the end. V gene TRBV11-3 combines with J gene TRBJ2-7, with D perhaps matching TRBD1 (6 bases). This CDR3 has 14 amino acids. V was shortened by 6 bases and J by 0 bases, with 12 bases between the two germline ends. CDR1 is SGHNT and CDR2 is YENEEA in the germline V gene. The CDR3 protein is CASSFTGSSYEQYF. The sequenced CDR3 bases are TGTGCCAGCAGTTTTACAGGGAGCTCCTACGAG.

Concerning this clone: The DNA ends 3 residues before the CDR3 does, and the rest of the CDR3 is filled in from the germline J gene. The chain has TRBV30 and TRBJ2-2, with D possibly being TRBD1 or TRBD2 (6 bases each). Germline V gives CDR1 GTSNPN, CDR2 SVGIG (reference sequence). The CDR3 extends over 14 amino acids. The covered CDR3 bases are TGTGCCTGGAGAGGAAAGACAGGAGGGGAAAAG. This codes for CAWRGKTGGEK. The CDR3 in its entirety is CAWRGKTGGEKLFF.

CDR3 protein: CASSLGVGFGQPQHF. The sequenced CDR3 bases are TGCGCCAGCAGCTTGGGTGTAGGCTTCGGGCAGCCC. The chain joins TRBV4-1 to TRBJ1-5, with unresolved D. With the read ending 3 residues before the CDR3 end, the germline J gene is used to fill in that end. V was clipped by 5 bases and J by 7 bases, with 18 bases between them. This CDR3 spans 15 amino acids. The germline V gene encodes CDR1 MGHRA and CDR2 YSYEKL.

With respect to this clone: The CDR3 extends 3 residues past the end of the read, so its final part is completed from the germline J gene. J is TRBJ1-4 and V is TRBV20-1; tentatively, D is TRBD1 (6 bases). The germline CDR1 and CDR2 sequences are DFQATT and SNEGSKA (reference sequence). The CDR3 consists of 14 residues. Trimming pared 5 bases from V and 2 bases from J, leaving 12 bases between. CDR3 sequence: CSADQGLTNEKLFF. Partial CDR3 DNA: TGCAGTGCTGACCAGGGGCTCACTAATGAAAAA.

A note on this clone: The read finishes 3 residues shy of the CDR3 end, and the germline J gene is used to complete it. V usage is TRBV7-2 and J usage is TRBJ2-4; D unclear. The CDR3 sequence is 13 residues long. Trimming pared 5 bases from V and 6 bases from J, leaving 11 bases between. CDR1 is SGHTA, CDR2 FQGNSA, per germline. The DNA read from the CDR3 is TGTGCCAGCAGCCCCCCCAAGGGAAACATT. It is translated as CASSPPKGNI. The complete CDR3 sequence is CASSPPKGNIQYF. The full variable domain, its missing parts supplied by reference TRBV7-2 and TRBJ2-4, is GAGVSQSPSNKVTEKGKDVELRCDPISGHTALYWYRQSLGQGLEFLIYFQGNSAPDKSGLPSDRFSAERTGGSVSTLTIQRTQQEDSAVYLCASSPPKGNIQYFGAGTRLSVL.

Worth noting for this clone: The read falls 3 residues short of the CDR3 end, and the missing part is taken from the germline J gene. V and J are TRBV30 and TRBJ2-6, with 7 bases matching TRBD1. The V segment lost 7 bases and the J segment 2 bases; nucleotides outside the gene matches: 14. This CDR3 contains 17 residues. Germline loops: CDR1 GTSNPN, CDR2 SVGIG (reference sequence). CDR3 DNA (partial): TGTGCCTCGGGGAGACAGGGAATGCTGGCTGGGGCCAACGTC. It encodes CASGRQGMLAGANV. The entire CDR3 protein reads CASGRQGMLAGANVLTF. The full variable domain, rest sourced from reference TRBV30 and TRBJ2-6, is SQTIHQWPATLVQPVGSPLSLECTVEGTSNPNLYWYRQAAGRGLQLLFYSVGIGQISSEVPQNLSASRPQDRQFILSSKKLLLSDSGFYLCASGRQGMLAGANVLTFGAGSRLTVL.